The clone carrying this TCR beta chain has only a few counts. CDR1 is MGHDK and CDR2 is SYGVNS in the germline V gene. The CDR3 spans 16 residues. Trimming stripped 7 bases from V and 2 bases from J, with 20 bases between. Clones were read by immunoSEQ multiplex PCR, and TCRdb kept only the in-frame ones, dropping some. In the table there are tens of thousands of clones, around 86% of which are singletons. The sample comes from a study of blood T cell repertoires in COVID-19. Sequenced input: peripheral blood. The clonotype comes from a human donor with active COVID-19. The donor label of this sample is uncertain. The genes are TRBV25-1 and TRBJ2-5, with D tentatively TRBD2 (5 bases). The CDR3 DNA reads TGTGCCAGCAATAAAGGCCGTTCGTCGGGACAAGAGACCCAGTACTTC. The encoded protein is CASNKGRSSGQETQYF.